The 13 T cell receptor beta chains below come from one sample, sequenced in a study of cytomegalovirus exposure and HLA in healthy donors. 60 Vbeta and 13 Jbeta primers were used in PCR. Generated by immunoSEQ multiplex PCR, the TCRdb table keeps only in-frame clones and is missing some. The sample has some 86,000 clones; around 79% are singletons. Sequencing was carried out using PBMCs. The receptors were gathered from a middle-aged woman in good health and CMV-seropositive.

V gene TRBV15 combines with J gene TRBJ1-5; perhaps TRBD1 as D (6 bases). This CDR3 has 17 amino acids. Deletions cut 6 bases from V and 7 bases from J, with 25 bases between. The germline gives CDR1 LNHNV, CDR2 YYDKDF (reference sequence). CDR3 loop: CATSWGPGRGPNQPQHF. The DNA of the CDR3 is TGTGCCACCAGTTGGGGGCCGGGACGTGGGCCTAACCAGCCCCAGCATTTT.

This clone was observed a handful of times. The rearrangement links TRBV2 to TRBJ1-2; D is uncertain. The CDR3 runs to 11 residues. Germline V CDR1 and CDR2: SNHLY, FYNNEI. V was shortened by 5 bases and J by 7 bases, with 8 bases between the two germline ends. CDR3 region: CASSPLLGYTF. CDR3 DNA: TGTGCCAGCAGTCCCCTTCTTGGCTACACCTTC.

The chain carries TRBV7-6 and TRBJ2-5, with D maybe TRBD1 (6 bases). The CDR3 is 14 residues long. V dropped 7 bases and J dropped 2 bases, with 14 bases sitting between them. Germline V gives CDR1 SGHVS, CDR2 FNYEAQ. The CDR3 nucleotides are TGTGCCAGCACCTCTAACAGGGCGCAAGAGACCCAGTACTTC. It encodes CASTSNRAQETQYF.

The CDR3: CASSLQTSGYEQYF. In DNA, the CDR3 is TGCGCCAGCAGCTTACAAACTAGCGGCTACGAGCAGTACTTC. V is TRBV5-1 and J is TRBJ2-7; TRBD2 matches at 8 bases. The ends lost 2 bases at V and 3 bases at J; junction bases unmatched: 4. CDR3 size: 14 residues. Germline V gene lookup returns CDR1 SGHRS and CDR2 YFSETQ.

This clone was seen only once. V usage is TRBV5-1 and J usage is TRBJ2-1; no clear D. CDR1 and CDR2 (germline): SGHRS, YFSETQ. Trimming cost V 4 bases and J 0 bases, with 17 bases left between them. The CDR3 consists of 17 residues. The chain's CDR3 is CASSPQLSRLSYNEQFF. The CDR3 nucleotides read TGCGCCAGCAGCCCCCAATTAAGCCGCCTCTCCTACAATGAGCAGTTCTTC. Looking up the rest from reference TRBV5-1 and TRBJ2-1 gives the full variable domain: KAGVTQTPRYLIKTRGQQVTLSCSPISGHRSVSWYQQTPGQGLQFLFEYFSETQRNKGNFPGRFSGRQFSNSRSEMNVSTLELGDSALYLCASSPQLSRLSYNEQFFGPGTRLTVL.

This clone was counted between two and nine times. The chain joins TRBV6-1 to TRBJ1-1, with unresolved D. The CDR3 totals 13 residues. V lost 2 bases and J 0 bases, leaving 4 bases between the germline ends. Germline V CDR1 and CDR2: MNHNS, SASEGT. The CDR3 DNA follows: TGTGCCAGCAGTGAAAACATGAACACTGAAGCTTTCTTT. Translating gives CASSENMNTEAFF.

The chain carries TRBV7-5 and TRBJ1-2; TRBD1 is the table's D call, not checked against the DNA. TRBV7-5 is labeled a pseudogene. The CDR3 extends over 14 amino acids. As DNA, the CDR3 is TGTGCCAGAAGCCAACAGGGGAGTAACTATGGCTACACCTTC. It codes for CARSQQGSNYGYTF.

This clone was found a few times. V and J are TRBV6-4 and TRBJ2-3; 11 bases agree with TRBD1. Unmatched junction bases numbered 0, after V lost 3 bases and J lost 4 bases. The CDR3 has 14 amino acids. In germline, CDR1 is MRHNA, CDR2 SNTAGT. CDR3 sequence (DNA): TGTGCCAGCAGTGAGGGACAGGGGGCAGATACGCAGTATTTT. It specifies CASSEGQGADTQYF.

The rearrangement joins TRBV5-1 to TRBJ2-2, with D unresolved. The germline V gene has CDR1 SGHRS and CDR2 YFSETQ. Trimming stripped 1 base from V and 5 bases from J, with 15 bases between. This CDR3 is 16 amino acids long. Here the CDR3 DNA reads TGCGCCAGCAGCTTGCAAGCCGGGTATGATACCGGGGAGCTGTTTTTT. Its translation is CASSLQAGYDTGELFF. The whole variable domain, remainder taken from reference TRBV5-1 and TRBJ2-2, is KAGVTQTPRYLIKTRGQQVTLSCSPISGHRSVSWYQQTPGQGLQFLFEYFSETQRNKGNFPGRFSGRQFSNSRSEMNVSTLELGDSALYLCASSLQAGYDTGELFFGEGSRLTVL.

This sequence joins TRBV5-5 and TRBJ1-1, with 7 bases that match TRBD1. Germline loops: CDR1 SGHKS, CDR2 YYEKEE (reference sequence). The CDR3 is 16 amino acids. V trimming: 4 bases; J trimming: 0 bases; junction bases outside the gene matches: 9. The CDR3 region has the DNA TGTGCCAGCAGCGGGACCGGGACAGCCTTGAACACTGAAGCTTTCTTT. Amino acid sequence: CASSGTGTALNTEAFF.

This clone was detected only a few times. One end of the junction is discordant with germline, which a read error may explain. The gene calls are TRBV10-1 and TRBJ2-3, with D possibly being TRBD2 (5 bases). Germline assignment: CDR1 WNHNN and CDR2 SYGVQD (reference sequence). This CDR3 is built from 14 residues. CDR3 region: CASNEGEGTDTQYF. CDR3 DNA: TGCGCCAGCAATGAGGGAGAAGGTACAGATACGCAGTATTTT.

The chain employs TRBV7-3 and TRBJ2-2, with D possibly TRBD1 on 5 matching bases. Germline lookup yields CDR1 SGHTA and CDR2 FQGTGA. V was clipped by 5 bases and J by 6 bases, with 16 bases between them. CDR3 length: 15 amino acids. Here the CDR3 reads CASSPLKRGAGELFF. For the CDR3, the DNA is TGTGCCAGCAGCCCCCTCAAAAGGGGCGCCGGGGAGCTGTTTTTT.

The gene calls are TRBV2 and TRBJ2-3; D is ambiguous. Germline CDR1 reads SNHLY; CDR2 reads FYNNEI. Deletions cut 4 bases from V and 4 bases from J, with 9 bases between. The CDR3 runs to 13 residues. This CDR3 is CASSALSADTQYF. The CDR3 DNA follows: TGTGCCAGCAGTGCCCTTTCCGCAGATACGCAGTATTTT.